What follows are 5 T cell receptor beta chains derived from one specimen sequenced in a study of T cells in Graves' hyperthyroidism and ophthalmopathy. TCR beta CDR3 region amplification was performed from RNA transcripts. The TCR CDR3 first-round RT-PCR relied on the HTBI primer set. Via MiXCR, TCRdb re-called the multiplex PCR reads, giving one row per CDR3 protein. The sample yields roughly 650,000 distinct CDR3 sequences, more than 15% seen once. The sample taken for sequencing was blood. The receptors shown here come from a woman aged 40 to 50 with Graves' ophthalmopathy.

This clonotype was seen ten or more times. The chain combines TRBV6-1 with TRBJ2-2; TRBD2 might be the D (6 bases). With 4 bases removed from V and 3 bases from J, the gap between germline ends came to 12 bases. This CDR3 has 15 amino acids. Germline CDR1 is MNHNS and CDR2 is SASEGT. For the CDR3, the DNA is TGTGCCAGCAGTGGGGGGGACGGCGACACCGGGGAGCTGTTTTTT. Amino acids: CASSGGDGDTGELFF.

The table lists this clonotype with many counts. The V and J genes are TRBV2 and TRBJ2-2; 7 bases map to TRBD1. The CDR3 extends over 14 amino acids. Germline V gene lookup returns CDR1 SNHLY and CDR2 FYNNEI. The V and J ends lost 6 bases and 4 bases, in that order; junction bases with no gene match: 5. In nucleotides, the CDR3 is TGTGCCAGCAGGAACACAGGGGTCACCGGGGAGCTGTTTTTT. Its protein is CASRNTGVTGELFF.

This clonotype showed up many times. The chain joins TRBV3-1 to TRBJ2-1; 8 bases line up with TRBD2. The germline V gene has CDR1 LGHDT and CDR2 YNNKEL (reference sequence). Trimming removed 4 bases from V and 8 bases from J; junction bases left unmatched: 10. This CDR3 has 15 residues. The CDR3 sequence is CASSLGGGWSDEQFF. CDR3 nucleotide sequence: TGTGCCAGCAGCCTCGGGGGGGGCTGGTCCGATGAGCAGTTCTTC.

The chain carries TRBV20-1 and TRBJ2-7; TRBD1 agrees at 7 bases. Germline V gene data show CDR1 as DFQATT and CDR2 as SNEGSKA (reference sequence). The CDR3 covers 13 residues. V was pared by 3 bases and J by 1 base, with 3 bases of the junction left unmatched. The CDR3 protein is CSARDRWSYEQYF. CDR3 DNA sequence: TGCAGTGCTAGGGACAGGTGGTCCTACGAGCAGTACTTC.

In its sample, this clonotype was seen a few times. CDR3 nucleotides: TGTGCCAGCAGTGGGAACCTCTACAATGAGCAGTTCTTC. Protein: CASSGNLYNEQFF. The chain combines TRBV2 with TRBJ2-1; D gene unclear. Trimming removed 4 bases at V and 3 bases at J, with 7 bases between. CDR3 length: 13 residues. CDR1 SNHLY and CDR2 FYNNEI come from the germline V gene. Drawing the rest from reference TRBV2 and TRBJ2-1, the complete variable domain is EPEVTQTPSHQVTQMGQEVILRCVPISNHLYFYWYRQILGQKVEFLVSFYNNEISEKSEIFDDQFSVERPDGSNFTLKIRSTKLEDSAMYFCASSGNLYNEQFFGPGTRLTVL.